Shown below are 5 T cell receptor beta chains from a single sample sequenced in a study of early stage breast cancer tumors. Profiled with immunoSEQ multiplex PCR; TCRdb holds only in-frame clones, not every one. The data show about 2,000 clones, with 69% seen just once and around 10% held by the top ten. Sequencing was performed on normal breast tissue next to the tumor. These receptors originate from a person in their 40s with breast cancer.

The genes are TRBV7-2 and TRBJ2-3, with TRBD2 as a possible D gene (5 bases). The V end lost 1 base, the J end lost 5 bases, and 13 bases lay between the germline ends. Per the germline V gene, CDR1 is SGHTA and CDR2 is FQGNSA. The CDR3 runs to 15 residues. The CDR3 sequence is CASSLGVGVGDTQYF. The CDR3 DNA reads as TGTGCCAGCAGCTTAGGAGTGGGAGTGGGAGATACGCAGTATTTT.

The chain has TRBV30 and TRBJ1-5; no clear D. Germline V gives CDR1 GTSNPN, CDR2 SVGIG (reference sequence). This CDR3 comprises 13 residues. V dropped 0 bases and J dropped 5 bases, with 8 bases sitting between them. The CDR3 region has the DNA TGTGCCTGGAGTGTACTTGGTGATCAGCCCCAGCATTTT. Protein sequence: CAWSVLGDQPQHF. The full variable domain, rest sourced from reference TRBV30 and TRBJ1-5, is SQTIHQWPATLVQPVGSPLSLECTVEGTSNPNLYWYRQAAGRGLQLLFYSVGIGQISSEVPQNLSASRPQDRQFILSSKKLLLSDSGFYLCAWSVLGDQPQHFGDGTRLSIL.

The chain links TRBV4-3 to TRBJ2-2; D perhaps matches TRBD2 (6 bases). Germline CDR1 and CDR2: LGHNA and YSLEER. Trimming pared 0 bases from V and 0 bases from J, leaving 11 bases between. This CDR3 is 17 amino acids long. CDR3 nucleotides: TGCGCCAGCAGCCAAGACAGGCGGGGATCGAACACCGGGGAGCTGTTTTTT. Its translation: CASSQDRRGSNTGELFF.

This clone was seen a few times. The gene calls are TRBV6-6 and TRBJ2-1; 8 bases line up with TRBD2. Germline V CDR1 and CDR2: MNHNY, SVGAGI (reference sequence). J lost 7 bases, V lost 5 bases, and 7 bases had no gene match. The CDR3 length is 14 residues. The CDR3 coding sequence is TGTGCCAGCAGTCAACGGACTAGCCTAAATGAGCAGTTCTTC. It encodes CASSQRTSLNEQFF.

This clone was counted between two and nine times. The rearrangement joins TRBV27 to TRBJ1-4; perhaps TRBD1 as D (6 bases). CDR3 length: 18 residues. Germline V lookup: CDR1 MNHEY, CDR2 SMNVEV (reference sequence). The V and J ends lost 2 bases and 7 bases respectively, with 23 bases between them. The CDR3 DNA is TGTGCCAGCAGTTTACCAGACACTCAGGGGCCGGCATCTGAAAAACTGTTTTTT. Amino acids: CASSLPDTQGPASEKLFF. Variable domain in full (rest from reference TRBV27 and TRBJ1-4): EAQVTQNPRYLITVTGKKLTVTCSQNMNHEYMSWYRQDPGLGLRQIYYSMNVEVTDKGDVPEGYKVSRKEKRNFPLILESPSPNQTSLYFCASSLPDTQGPASEKLFFGSGTQLSVL.